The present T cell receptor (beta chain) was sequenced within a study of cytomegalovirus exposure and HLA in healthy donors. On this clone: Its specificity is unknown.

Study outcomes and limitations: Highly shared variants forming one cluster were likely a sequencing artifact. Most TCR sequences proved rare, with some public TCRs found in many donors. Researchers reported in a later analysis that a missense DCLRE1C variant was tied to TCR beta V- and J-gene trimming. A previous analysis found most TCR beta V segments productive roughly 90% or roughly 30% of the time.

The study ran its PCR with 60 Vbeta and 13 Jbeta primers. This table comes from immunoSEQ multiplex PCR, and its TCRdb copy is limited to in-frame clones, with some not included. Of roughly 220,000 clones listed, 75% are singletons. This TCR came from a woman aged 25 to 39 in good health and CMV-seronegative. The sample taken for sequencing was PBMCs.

This CDR3 is CASSLGTSGGSSYEQYF. The DNA for the CDR3 is TGCGCCAGCAGCTTGGGGACTAGCGGGGGCTCCTCCTACGAGCAGTACTTC. The chain carries TRBV5-1 and TRBJ2-7; 13 bases are a match to TRBD2. This CDR3 comprises 17 residues. V trimming: 0 bases; J trimming: 0 bases; junction bases outside the gene matches: 3. Germline V gene lookup returns CDR1 SGHRS and CDR2 YFSETQ.